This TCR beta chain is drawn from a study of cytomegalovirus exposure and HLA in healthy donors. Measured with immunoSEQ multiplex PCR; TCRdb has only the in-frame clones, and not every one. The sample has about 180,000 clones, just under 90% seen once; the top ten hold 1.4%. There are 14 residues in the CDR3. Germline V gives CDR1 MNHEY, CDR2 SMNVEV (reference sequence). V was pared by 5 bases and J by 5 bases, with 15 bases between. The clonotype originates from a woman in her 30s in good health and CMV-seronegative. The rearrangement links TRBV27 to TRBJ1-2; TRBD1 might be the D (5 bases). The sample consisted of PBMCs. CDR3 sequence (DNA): TGTGCCAGCAGTCACCTAGGAGGGGAGTATGGCTACACCTTC. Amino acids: CASSHLGGEYGYTF.